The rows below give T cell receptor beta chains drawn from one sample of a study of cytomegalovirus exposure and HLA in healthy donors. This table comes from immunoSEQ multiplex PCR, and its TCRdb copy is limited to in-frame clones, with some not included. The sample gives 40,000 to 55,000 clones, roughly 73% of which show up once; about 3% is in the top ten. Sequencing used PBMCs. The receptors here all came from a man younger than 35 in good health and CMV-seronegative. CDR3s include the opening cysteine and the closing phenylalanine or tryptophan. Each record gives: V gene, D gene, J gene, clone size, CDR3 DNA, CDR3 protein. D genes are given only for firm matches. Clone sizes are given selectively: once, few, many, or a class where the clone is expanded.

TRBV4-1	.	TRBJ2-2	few	TGCGCCAGCAGCCAAGTGGGGGACAAGGCATGGTTTTTT	CASSQVGDKAWFF
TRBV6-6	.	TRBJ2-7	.	TGTGCCAGCAGTTACTACCGGTGGGATAGCGGCTACGAGCAGTACTTC	CASSYYRWDSGYEQYF
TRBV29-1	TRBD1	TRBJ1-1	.	TGCAGCGCCCTTGGACAGGGGAACACTGAAGCTTTCTTT	CSALGQGNTEAFF
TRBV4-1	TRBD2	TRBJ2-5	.	TGCGCCAGCAGCCCCAACAGCGGGAAAAAGTACTTC	CASSPNSGKKYF
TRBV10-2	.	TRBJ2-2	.	TGCGCCACCATGACCGACGGCGGCACCGGGGAGCTGTTTTTT	CATMTDGGTGELFF
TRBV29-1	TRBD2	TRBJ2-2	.	TGCAGCGTTGGTGGGGGGCTTCGGCTAGCGGGTACCGGGGAGCTGTTTTTT	CSVGGGLRLAGTGELFF
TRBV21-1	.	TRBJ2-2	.	TGTGCCAGCAGCATAGGGGGACAGGGGTCCATAACCGGGGAGCTGTTTTTT	CASSIGGQGSITGELFF
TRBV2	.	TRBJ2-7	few	TGTGCCAGCAGAGAGGCGGTGGCCCCGGGGGAACAGTACTTC	CASREAVAPGEQYF
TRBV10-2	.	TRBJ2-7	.	TGCGCCAGCAGACAGGGAGTAAGCTCCTACGAGCAGTACTTC	CASRQGVSSYEQYF
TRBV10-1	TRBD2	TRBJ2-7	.	TGCGCCAGCAGAGGGGAGGGATCCGAGCAGTACTTC	CASRGEGSEQYF
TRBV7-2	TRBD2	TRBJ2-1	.	TGTGCCAGCAGCCGGTCTAGCGGAAAAGACAATGAGCAGTTCTTC	CASSRSSGKDNEQFF
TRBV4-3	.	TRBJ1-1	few	TGCGCCAGCAGCCCCCTCAGGGACTCTATGAACACTGAAGCTTTCTTT	CASSPLRDSMNTEAFF
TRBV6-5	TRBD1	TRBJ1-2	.	TGTGCCAGCAGTAACCAAGGGGGCCCCTATGGCTACACCTTC	CASSNQGGPYGYTF
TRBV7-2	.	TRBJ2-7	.	TGTGCCAGCAGCAAGGACTCCATCTCCTACGAGCAGTACTTC	CASSKDSISYEQYF
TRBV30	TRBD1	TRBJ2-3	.	TGTGCCTGGAGATCGACAGGGGCGCCCGATACGCAGTATTTT	CAWRSTGAPDTQYF
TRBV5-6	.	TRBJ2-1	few	TGTGCCAGCGGCACCAGATGGCGGAGCTCCTACAATGAGCAGTTCTTC	CASGTRWRSSYNEQFF
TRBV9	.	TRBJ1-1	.	TGTGCCAGCAGCCCCAGGGTTTCGAACACTGAAGCTTTCTTT	CASSPRVSNTEAFF
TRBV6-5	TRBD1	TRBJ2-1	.	TGTGCCAGCAGCCAGGGACAGGCATTCCACAATGAGCAGTTCTTC	CASSQGQAFHNEQFF
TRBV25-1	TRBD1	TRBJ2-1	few	TGTGCCGCCTCCGGGACAGGGTCCCACAATGAGCAGTTCTTC	CAASGTGSHNEQFF
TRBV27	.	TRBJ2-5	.	TGTGCCAGCAGTTTATACTGGCAAGAGACCCAGTACTTC	CASSLYWQETQYF
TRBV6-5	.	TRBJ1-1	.	TGTGCCAGCAGTTACACCTCCGGGGGTAGCACTGAAGCTTTCTTT	CASSYTSGGSTEAFF
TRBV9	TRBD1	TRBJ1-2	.	TGTGCCAGCAGCGTATCAGGGGGTCCCGGGACGAACACCTTC	CASSVSGGPGTNTF
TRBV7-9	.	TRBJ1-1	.	TGTGCCAGCAGCTTAGCGGCACAGGGGAACACTGAAGCTTTCTTT	CASSLAAQGNTEAFF
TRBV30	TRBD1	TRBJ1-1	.	TGTGCCTGGGGAGGACAGGGGGCAAAGAACACTGAAGCTTTCTTT	CAWGGQGAKNTEAFF
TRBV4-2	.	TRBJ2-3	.	TGTGCCAGCAGCCAAGAGGAGGGATCGACAGATACGCAGTATTTT	CASSQEEGSTDTQYF
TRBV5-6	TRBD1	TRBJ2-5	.	TGTGCCAGCAGCTGGACCCCCGGGACAGGGAAGTTGGGAGAGACCCAGTACTTC	CASSWTPGTGKLGETQYF
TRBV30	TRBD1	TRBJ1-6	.	TGTGTCTCGGACAGGGGAAATAATTCACCCCTCCACTTT	CVSDRGNNSPLHF
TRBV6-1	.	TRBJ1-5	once	TGTGCCAGCAGTGAATCCGAGAATCAGCCCCAGCATTTT	CASSESENQPQHF
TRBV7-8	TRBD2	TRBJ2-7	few	TGTGCCAGCAGCCCAGTGGCGGGAGGGCCGGTAGACGAGCAGTACTTC	CASSPVAGGPVDEQYF
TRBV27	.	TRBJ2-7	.	TGTGCCAGCAGTTTCAGGGGTTACGAGCAGTACTTC	CASSFRGYEQYF
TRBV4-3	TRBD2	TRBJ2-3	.	TGCGCCAGCAGCCAAGCCGGGACTAAGGGTACGCAGTATTTT	CASSQAGTKGTQYF
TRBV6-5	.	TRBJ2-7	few	TGTGCCAGCAGTTACCTTGGGCAGCACGGGGCCTACGAGCAGTACTTC	CASSYLGQHGAYEQYF
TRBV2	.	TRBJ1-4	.	TGTGCCAGCAGAGCGAATACCGGGACAACTAATGAAAAACTGTTTTTT	CASRANTGTTNEKLFF
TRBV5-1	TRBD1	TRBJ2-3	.	TGCGCCAGCAGGTCCACCGGGACAGGGCCAGATACGCAGTATTTT	CASRSTGTGPDTQYF
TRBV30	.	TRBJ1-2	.	TGTGCCTCCCCGGGGAGAAACTATGGCTACACCTTC	CASPGRNYGYTF
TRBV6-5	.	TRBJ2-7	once	TGTGCCAGCAGTTTTTGGGGCGCAGAGTCCTACGAGCAGTACTTC	CASSFWGAESYEQYF
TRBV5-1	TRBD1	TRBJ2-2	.	TGCGCCAGCAGCGCCGGGACAGCAATTCCCGCGAACACCGGGGAGCTGTTTTTT	CASSAGTAIPANTGELFF
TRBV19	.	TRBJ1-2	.	TGTGCCAGTAGCGCTCCGGGATCCTATGGCTACACCTTC	CASSAPGSYGYTF
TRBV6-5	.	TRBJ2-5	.	TGTGCCAGCAGTTACTCCTCCAGGGAGACCCAGTACTTC	CASSYSSRETQYF
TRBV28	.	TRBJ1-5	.	TGTGCCTCGGAGCCCAACAATCAGCCCCAGCATTTT	CASEPNNQPQHF
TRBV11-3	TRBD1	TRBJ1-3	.	TGTGCCAGCAGCCCTGGACAGGGTTTTGGAAACACCATATATTTT	CASSPGQGFGNTIYF
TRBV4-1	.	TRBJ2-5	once	TGCGCCAGCAGCCAAGCCCACTCCCAAGAGACCCAGTACTTC	CASSQAHSQETQYF